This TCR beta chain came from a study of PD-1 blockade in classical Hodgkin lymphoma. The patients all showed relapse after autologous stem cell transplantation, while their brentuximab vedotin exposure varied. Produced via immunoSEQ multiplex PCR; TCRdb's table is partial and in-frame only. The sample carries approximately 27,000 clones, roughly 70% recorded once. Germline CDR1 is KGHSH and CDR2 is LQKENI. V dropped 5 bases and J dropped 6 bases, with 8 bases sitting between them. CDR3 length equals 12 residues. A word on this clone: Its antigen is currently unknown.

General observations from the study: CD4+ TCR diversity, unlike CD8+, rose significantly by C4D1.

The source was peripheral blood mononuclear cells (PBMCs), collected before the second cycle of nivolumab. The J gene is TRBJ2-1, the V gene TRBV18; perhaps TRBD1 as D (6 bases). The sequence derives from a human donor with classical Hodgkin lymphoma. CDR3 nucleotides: TGTGCCAGCTCAATAGGGGGCAATGAGCAGTTCTTC. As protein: CASSIGGNEQFF.